This TCR beta chain appears in the sequencing data of a study of control samples from healthy donors and cancer patients. The CDR3 covers 17 residues. Trimming removed 3 bases from V and 7 bases from J, with 23 bases in between. Germline V CDR1 and CDR2: LGHNA, YNFKEQ. Only in-frame clones appear in the TCRdb table, and some are missing; sequencing was by immunoSEQ multiplex PCR. The data hold about 160,000 clones, with about 95% observed a single time. The sequence derives from a man aged 60 to 69 with colorectal cancer. The sequenced sample consisted of PBMCs. J is TRBJ2-3 and V is TRBV4-2; D may correspond to TRBD1 or TRBD2 (6 bases each). The CDR3, as DNA: TGTGCCAGCAGCCATGACCCTCTACGGGGGCCGGGGAATACGCAGTATTTT. Its translation is CASSHDPLRGPGNTQYF.